The 29 T cell receptor beta chains below all came from one sample that was sequenced in a study of T cells in Graves' hyperthyroidism and ophthalmopathy. Amplified TCR beta CDR3 regions derived from RNA transcripts. The HTBI primer set was used in a first-round RT-PCR of the TCR CDR3. A single record per CDR3 protein comes from TCRdb applying MiXCR to the multiplex PCR reads. The sample yields 490,000 or so distinct CDR3 sequences, 15% to 20% seen once. Source material: blood. These receptors were obtained from a man aged 40-49 years with Graves' ophthalmopathy.

The gene calls are TRBV6-1 and TRBJ1-5; 8 bases agree with TRBD1. The CDR3 covers 18 residues. Germline V gene lookup returns CDR1 MNHNS and CDR2 SASEGT. V gave up 7 bases and J gave up 0 bases; unmatched junction bases: 14. CDR3: CASKMDRAFGNSNQPQHF. In nucleotides, the CDR3 is TGTGCCAGCAAGATGGACAGGGCTTTTGGGAATAGCAATCAGCCCCAGCATTTT.

The chain is built from TRBV6-1 and TRBJ1-2; no clear D. Germline values: CDR1 MNHNS, CDR2 SASEGT. This CDR3 has 14 amino acids. V lost 6 bases and J lost 2, with 13 bases in between. As DNA, the CDR3 is TGTGCCAGCAGCACACCCCTGACAAACTATGGCTACACCTTC. Protein sequence: CASSTPLTNYGYTF.

This clonotype has more than one count but fewer than ten. The chain couples TRBV6-1 to TRBJ2-2; a weak D match, TRBD1 (6 bases). CDR3 length: 16 residues. Germline CDR1 is MNHNS and CDR2 is SASEGT. V was pared by 3 bases and J by 1 base, with 12 bases between. For the CDR3, the DNA is TGTGCCAGCAGTGAGATGGGGGCCGTGAACACCGGGGAGCTGTTTTTT. It is translated as CASSEMGAVNTGELFF.

The V and J genes are TRBV4-1 and TRBJ1-5; D is undetermined. Trimming stripped 0 bases from V and 1 base from J, with 16 bases between. Germline V gene lookup returns CDR1 MGHRA and CDR2 YSYEKL. The CDR3 contains 18 residues. The CDR3 DNA follows: TGCGCCAGCAGCCAAGAGGGGTGGCAGGAGGTGAGCAATCAGCCCCAGCATTTT. Translating it yields CASSQEGWQEVSNQPQHF.

This clonotype was picked up a small number of times. This chain uses TRBV30 with TRBJ2-7; tentatively, D is TRBD1 (5 bases). This CDR3 spans 12 amino acids. Deletions cut 6 bases from V and 2 bases from J, with 11 bases between. Per germline, CDR1 GTSNPN and CDR2 SVGIG (reference sequence). This CDR3 reads CACTVGAYEQYF. CDR3 sequence (DNA): TGTGCCTGTACCGTAGGGGCCTACGAGCAGTACTTC. Together with reference TRBV30 and TRBJ2-7, the CDR3 gives the full variable domain: SQTIHQWPATLVQPVGSPLSLECTVEGTSNPNLYWYRQAAGRGLQLLFYSVGIGQISSEVPQNLSASRPQDRQFILSSKKLLLSDSGFYLCACTVGAYEQYFGPGTRLTVT.

The gene calls are TRBV7-3 and TRBJ2-7; 8 bases match TRBD1. Unmatched junction bases numbered 3, after V lost 0 bases and J lost 2 bases. The V gene's germline CDR1 is SGHTA and CDR2 FQGTGA. This CDR3 comprises 15 residues. The CDR3 DNA reads as TGTGCCAGCAGCTTAACCGGGACAGGAACCTACGAGCAGTACTTC. It encodes CASSLTGTGTYEQYF. Variable domain in full (rest from reference TRBV7-3 and TRBJ2-7): GAGVSQTPSNKVTEKGKYVELRCDPISGHTALYWYRQSLGQGPEFLIYFQGTGAADDSGLPNDRFFAVRPEGSVSTLKIQRTERGDSAVYLCASSLTGTGTYEQYFGPGTRLTVT.

This clonotype was seen ten or more times. The V gene is TRBV11-2, the J gene TRBJ2-1; perhaps D is TRBD1 or TRBD2 (5 bases each). CDR1 and CDR2 (germline): SGHAT, FQNNGV. The V gene lost 6 bases and the J gene lost 6 bases, with 15 bases spanning the gap. The CDR3 has 14 residues. CDR3 nucleotides: TGTGCCAGCAGGAGACCGGGGCAGACCAATGAGCAGTTCTTC. Its protein product is CASRRPGQTNEQFF.

This chain links TRBV11-2 with TRBJ2-5; possibly TRBD2 for D (5 bases). The CDR3 has 16 residues. Germline values: CDR1 SGHAT, CDR2 FQNNGV. V was cut by 0 bases and J by 4 bases, with 15 bases left in between. CDR3 coding DNA: TGTGCCAGCAGCTTAGATCGTCCTGGACTTCGAGAGACCCAGTACTTC. It yields the protein CASSLDRPGLRETQYF. The full variable domain, with the rest looked up from reference TRBV11-2 and TRBJ2-5, is EAGVAQSPRYKIIEKRQSVAFWCNPISGHATLYWYQQILGQGPKLLIQFQNNGVVDDSQLPKDRFSAERLKGVDSTLKIQPAKLEDSAVYLCASSLDRPGLRETQYFGPGTRLLVL.

This clonotype has ten or more counts. The J gene is TRBJ2-7, the V gene TRBV20-1; D not resolved. The CDR3 runs to 17 residues. Trimming shortened V by 5 bases and J by 2 bases, and 25 bases separated the two germline ends. The germline gives CDR1 DFQATT, CDR2 SNEGSKA (reference sequence). CDR3 residues: CSALSSGETDPTYEQYF. In nucleotides, the CDR3 is TGCAGTGCTTTAAGTTCGGGTGAGACGGATCCCACCTACGAGCAGTACTTC.

The V gene is TRBV14, the J gene TRBJ2-1, with 9 bases identical to TRBD2. Germline V gene lookup returns CDR1 SGHDN and CDR2 FVKESK. The CDR3 consists of 15 residues. With V trimmed by 3 bases and J by 4 bases, 4 bases remained unmatched. The CDR3 reads CASSQQRGVYNEQFF. For the CDR3, the DNA is TGTGCCAGCAGCCAGCAGCGGGGGGTTTACAATGAGCAGTTCTTC. Full variable domain (missing parts from reference TRBV14 and TRBJ2-1): EAGVTQFPSHSVIEKGQTVTLRCDPISGHDNLYWYRRVMGKEIKFLLHFVKESKQDESGMPNNRFLAERTGGTYSTLKVQPAELEDSGVYFCASSQQRGVYNEQFFGPGTRLTVL.

A few counts support this clonotype. The chain has TRBV6-2 or TRBV6-3 and TRBJ2-7; TRBD1 agrees at 8 bases. Germline CDR1 and CDR2: MNHEY and SVGEGT. The V gene end was trimmed by 5 bases and the J gene end by 7 bases; junction bases not matched to a gene: 7. This CDR3 spans 13 amino acids. The chain's CDR3 is CASSQDRVGEQYF. The DNA for the CDR3 is TGTGCCAGCAGTCAGGACAGGGTCGGAGAGCAGTACTTC.

At least ten counts were recorded for this clonotype. CDR3 sequence: CASSSPGGYNNEQFF. The CDR3 bases are TGTGCCAGCAGCTCCCCGGGGGGCTATAACAATGAGCAGTTCTTC. The rearrangement links TRBV7-3 to TRBJ2-1; D is possibly TRBD2 (7 bases). V lost 4 bases, J lost 5 bases, and 15 bases lay in between. This CDR3 is built from 15 residues. CDR1 is SGHTA and CDR2 is FQGTGA in the germline V gene.

The rearrangement links TRBV12-3 or TRBV12-4 to TRBJ2-7; no definite D call. V was cut by 6 bases and J by 4 bases, with 10 bases left in between. The CDR3 is 12 amino acids. CDR3 loop: CASRRRSYEQYF. The DNA of the CDR3 is TGTGCCAGCAGACGCAGATCTTACGAGCAGTACTTC.

With regard to this clonotype: Possible read error: a much larger clone is one base away. The chain uses TRBV20-1 and TRBJ1-1; unclear D gene. The CDR3 is 17 residues long. Germline CDR1 DFQATT, CDR2 SNEGSKA (reference sequence). CDR3 sequence: CGARDPPLNSELTEAFF. CDR3 DNA sequence: TGCGGTGCTAGAGATCCCCCACTGAATTCGGAACTCACTGAAGCTTTCTTT.

This clonotype was detected only a few times. J is TRBJ2-7 and V is TRBV6-1; no clear D. Trimming took 0 bases from V and 7 from J, leaving 16 bases between them. The CDR3 sequence is 15 residues long. CDR1 and CDR2 from the germline V gene are MNHNS and SASEGT. The CDR3 nucleotides are TGTGCCAGCAGTGAAGCGCCTGGGGTTCCTAGGGAGCAGTACTTC. As protein: CASSEAPGVPREQYF.

This clonotype turned up a few times. The chain recombines TRBV28 with TRBJ1-5, with unresolved D. Looked up from germline, CDR1 is MDHEN and CDR2 is SYDVKM. The CDR3 is 15 residues long. V gave up 3 bases and J gave up 7 bases, with 16 bases separating them. The CDR3 sequence: CASSLSGVGRQPQHF. The CDR3 nucleotides read TGTGCCAGCAGTTTGTCCGGTGTGGGCCGGCAGCCCCAGCATTTT.

This clonotype was seen ten or more times. The chain uses TRBV11-2 and TRBJ2-5; D possibly corresponds to TRBD2 (5 bases). CDR3 size: 15 residues. V lost 3 bases to trimming and J lost 0 bases, with 11 bases between them. From germline, CDR1 is SGHAT and CDR2 FQNNGV. The CDR3 here is CASSFGGSYQETQYF. CDR3 nucleotides: TGTGCCAGCAGCTTTGGAGGATCTTACCAAGAGACCCAGTACTTC.

This clonotype was counted ten times or more. The J gene is TRBJ1-2, the V gene TRBV3-1; 7 bases line up with TRBD1. V trimming: 4 bases; J trimming: 0 bases; junction bases outside the gene matches: 5. The CDR3 runs 15 residues. Germline CDR1 is LGHDT and CDR2 is YNNKEL (reference sequence). The CDR3 region is CASSRGTATNYGYTF. As DNA, the CDR3 is TGTGCCAGCAGCCGCGGGACAGCGACTAACTATGGCTACACCTTC.

This rearrangement joins TRBV6-1 to TRBJ2-5, with 8 nucleotides matching TRBD1. The CDR3 is 14 residues long. V dropped 10 bases and J dropped 4; count of bases not matched to a gene: 11. Germline CDR1 is MNHNS and CDR2 is SASEGT. The CDR3 DNA sequence: TGTGCCACCTATCCAGGGGGCTCGGTAGAGACCCAGTACTTC. It encodes CATYPGGSVETQYF.

There are many counts of this clonotype. The chain links TRBV5-1 to TRBJ2-3; tentative D call: TRBD1 (6 bases). Per germline, CDR1 SGHRS and CDR2 YFSETQ. CDR3 size: 16 residues. V gave up 0 bases and J gave up 2 bases, with 13 bases separating them. The CDR3 DNA reads TGCGCCAGCAGCTTGGGATCGGGACACTCCACAGATACGCAGTATTTT. Encoded protein: CASSLGSGHSTDTQYF.

V usage is TRBV19 and J usage is TRBJ2-3; D unclear. V was clipped by 3 bases and J by 1 base, with 5 bases between them. This CDR3 contains 13 residues. Germline-derived CDR1 and CDR2 are LNHDA and SQIVND (reference sequence). DNA of the CDR3: TGTGCCAGTAGTATGGTTGGCACAGATACGCAGTATTTT. It encodes CASSMVGTDTQYF.

The V and J genes are TRBV4-1 and TRBJ2-6; no reliable D call. Trimming shortened V by 0 bases and J by 4 bases, and 7 bases separated the two germline ends. There are 15 residues in the CDR3. Germline CDR1 reads MGHRA; CDR2 reads YSYEKL. CDR3 bases: TGCGCCAGCAGCCAAGAAGGGTTAGGGGCCAACGTCCTGACTTTC. Protein: CASSQEGLGANVLTF.

This clonotype has a handful of counts. The chain is built from TRBV3-1 and TRBJ1-2; possible D gene TRBD1, 5 bases. V shed 2 bases and J shed 4 bases, with 11 bases lying between them. The CDR3 has 14 amino acids. Germline CDR1 reads LGHDT; CDR2 reads YNNKEL (reference sequence). CDR3 region: CASSQHQGGYGYTF. The CDR3 DNA reads TGTGCCAGCAGCCAACATCAGGGCGGCTATGGCTACACCTTC.

This chain joins TRBV7-9 and TRBJ1-1; D is ambiguous. CDR3 length equals 14 residues. The germline gives CDR1 SEHNR, CDR2 FQNEAQ (reference sequence). V was pared by 2 bases and J by 4 bases, with 11 bases between. The CDR3 is CASSLLRPGTEAFF. CDR3 DNA: TGTGCCAGCAGCTTACTGAGACCAGGCACTGAAGCTTTCTTT.

Only a few counts were recorded for this clonotype. The chain recombines TRBV5-1 with TRBJ2-3; TRBD2 might be the D (6 bases). CDR3 length: 15 residues. Germline V gene data show CDR1 as SGHRS and CDR2 as YFSETQ. Trimming left V 4 bases short and J 5 bases short, with 17 bases between. The chain's CDR3 is CASSTLLASGDTQYF. DNA of the CDR3: TGCGCCAGCAGCACACTGCTAGCGTCAGGAGATACGCAGTATTTT.

The chain has TRBV5-1 and TRBJ2-1, with a possible D match to TRBD2 (6 bases). This CDR3 has 14 amino acids. The V gene's germline CDR1 is SGHRS and CDR2 YFSETQ. The V end lost 3 bases, the J end lost 5 bases, and 12 bases lay between the germline ends. In DNA form, the CDR3 reads TGCGCCAGCAGCTCGGGACTGTACGACAATGAGCAGTTCTTC. Its translation: CASSSGLYDNEQFF.

This clonotype showed up just a few times. The chain carries TRBV9 and TRBJ1-1; no reliable D call. The V and J ends lost 2 bases and 1 base respectively, with 6 bases between them. Germline values: CDR1 SGDLS, CDR2 YYNGEE. This CDR3 is 13 amino acids long. The CDR3 DNA reads as TGTGCCAGCAGCGTGGATCAGAACACTGAAGCTTTCTTT. Residues: CASSVDQNTEAFF.

This clonotype has a count of ten or more. The chain is built from TRBV6-5 and TRBJ2-7; TRBD2 matches 9 bases. V lost 2 bases to trimming and J lost 4 bases; unmatched junction nucleotides: 6. The length of the CDR3 is 15 residues. The germline CDR1 and CDR2 sequences are MNHEY and SVGAGI. CDR3 residues: CASSYRGGAGYEQYF. The CDR3 DNA is TGTGCCAGCAGTTACCGCGGGGGGGCGGGTTACGAGCAGTACTTC.

This clonotype was picked up many times. The V gene is TRBV3-1, the J gene TRBJ2-3; D may be TRBD1 (6 bases). The CDR3 is 14 residues long. V was trimmed by 4 bases and J by 4 bases, leaving 12 bases between them. In germline, CDR1 is LGHDT, CDR2 YNNKEL (reference sequence). The CDR3: CASSRDRTADTQYF. The CDR3 bases are TGTGCCAGCAGCCGAGACAGGACAGCAGATACGCAGTATTTT.